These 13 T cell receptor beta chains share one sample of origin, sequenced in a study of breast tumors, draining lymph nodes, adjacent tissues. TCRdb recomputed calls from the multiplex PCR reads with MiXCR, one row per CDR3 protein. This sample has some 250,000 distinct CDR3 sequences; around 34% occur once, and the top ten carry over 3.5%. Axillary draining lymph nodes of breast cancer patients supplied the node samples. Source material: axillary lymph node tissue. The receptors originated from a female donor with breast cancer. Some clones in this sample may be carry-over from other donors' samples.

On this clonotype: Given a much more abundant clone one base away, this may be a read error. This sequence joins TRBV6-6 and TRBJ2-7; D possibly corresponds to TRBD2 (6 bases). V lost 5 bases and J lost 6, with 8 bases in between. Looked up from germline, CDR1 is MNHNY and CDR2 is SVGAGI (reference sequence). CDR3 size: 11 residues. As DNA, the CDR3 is TGTGCCAGCAGTCGGCGGGGCGAGCAGTACTTC. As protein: CASSRRGEQYF.

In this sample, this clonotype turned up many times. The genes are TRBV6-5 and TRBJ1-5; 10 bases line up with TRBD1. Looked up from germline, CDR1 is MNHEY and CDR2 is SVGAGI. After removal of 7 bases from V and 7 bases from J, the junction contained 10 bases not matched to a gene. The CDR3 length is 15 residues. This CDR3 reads CASTPGQGYGQPQHF. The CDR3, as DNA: TGTGCCAGCACCCCGGGACAGGGGTATGGACAGCCCCAGCATTTT.

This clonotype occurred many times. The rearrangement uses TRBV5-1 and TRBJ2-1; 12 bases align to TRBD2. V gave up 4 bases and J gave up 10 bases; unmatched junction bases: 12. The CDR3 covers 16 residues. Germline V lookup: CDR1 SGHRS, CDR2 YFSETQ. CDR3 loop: CASSPLASGRAGEQFF. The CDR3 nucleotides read TGCGCCAGCAGCCCACTGGCTAGCGGGAGGGCCGGAGAGCAGTTCTTC. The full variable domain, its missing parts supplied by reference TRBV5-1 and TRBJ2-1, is KAGVTQTPRYLIKTRGQQVTLSCSPISGHRSVSWYQQTPGQGLQFLFEYFSETQRNKGNFPGRFSGRQFSNSRSEMNVSTLELGDSALYLCASSPLASGRAGEQFFGPGTRLTVL.

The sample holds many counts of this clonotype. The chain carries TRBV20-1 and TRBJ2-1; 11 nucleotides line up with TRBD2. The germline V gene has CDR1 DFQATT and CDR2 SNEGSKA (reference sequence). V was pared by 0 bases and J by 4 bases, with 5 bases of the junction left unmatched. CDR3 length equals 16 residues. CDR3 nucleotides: TGCAGTGCTAGAGAGGGGACTAGCGGCAGATACAATGAGCAGTTCTTC. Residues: CSAREGTSGRYNEQFF.

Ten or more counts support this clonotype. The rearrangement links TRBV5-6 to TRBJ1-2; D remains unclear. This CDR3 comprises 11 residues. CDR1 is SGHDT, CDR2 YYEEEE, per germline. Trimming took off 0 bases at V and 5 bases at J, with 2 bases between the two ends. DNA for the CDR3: TGTGCCAGCAGCTTGGATTATGGCTACACCTTC. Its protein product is CASSLDYGYTF. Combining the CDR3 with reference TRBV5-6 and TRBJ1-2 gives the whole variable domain DAGVTQSPTHLIKTRGQQVTLRCSPKSGHDTVSWYQQALGQGPQFIFQYYEEEERQRGNFPDRFSGHQFPNYSSELNVNALLLGDSALYLCASSLDYGYTFGSGTRLTVV.

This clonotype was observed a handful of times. The CDR3 DNA sequence: TGCGCCAGCAGTGAGTTAAGGTCAAGCGAAGCTTTCTTT. Protein sequence: CASSELRSSEAFF. The J gene is TRBJ1-1, the V gene TRBV10-1; D is uncertain. The V and J ends lost 1 base and 8 bases respectively, with 11 bases between them. Per germline, CDR1 WNHNN and CDR2 SYGVQD (reference sequence). CDR3 length: 13 amino acids.

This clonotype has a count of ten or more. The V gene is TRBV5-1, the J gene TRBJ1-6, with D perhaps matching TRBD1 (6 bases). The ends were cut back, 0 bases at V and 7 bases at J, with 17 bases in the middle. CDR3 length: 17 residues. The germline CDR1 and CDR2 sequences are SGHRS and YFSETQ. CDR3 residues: CASSLVGGRRLNSPLHF. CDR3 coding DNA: TGCGCCAGCAGCTTGGTTGGGGGGCGCCGATTGAATTCACCCCTCCACTTT.

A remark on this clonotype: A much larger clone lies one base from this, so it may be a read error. The CDR3 protein is CASSVAQYPETQYF. CDR3 DNA sequence: TGTGCCAGTAGTGTGGCACAGTACCCAGAGACCCAGTACTTC. The chain couples TRBV19 to TRBJ2-5; D is ambiguous. V lost 5 bases, J lost 4 bases, and 14 bases lay in between. CDR1 and CDR2 from the germline V gene are LNHDA and SQIVND (reference sequence). This CDR3 spans 14 amino acids.

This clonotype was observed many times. The CDR3 spells CASSVEEGYEQYF. CDR3 nucleotides: TGTGCCAGCAGTGTAGAGGAGGGATACGAGCAGTACTTC. This chain uses TRBV6-5 with TRBJ2-7; the D gene is possibly TRBD2 (6 bases). Germline CDR1 MNHEY, CDR2 SVGAGI. This CDR3 region has 13 residues. Trimming took 5 bases from V and 4 from J, leaving 12 bases between them.

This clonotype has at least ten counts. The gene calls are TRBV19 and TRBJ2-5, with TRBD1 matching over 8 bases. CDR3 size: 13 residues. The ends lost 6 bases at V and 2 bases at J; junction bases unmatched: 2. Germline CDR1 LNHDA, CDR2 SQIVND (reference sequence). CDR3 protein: CASRGQAQETQYF. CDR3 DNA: TGTGCCAGTAGGGGACAGGCGCAAGAGACCCAGTACTTC.

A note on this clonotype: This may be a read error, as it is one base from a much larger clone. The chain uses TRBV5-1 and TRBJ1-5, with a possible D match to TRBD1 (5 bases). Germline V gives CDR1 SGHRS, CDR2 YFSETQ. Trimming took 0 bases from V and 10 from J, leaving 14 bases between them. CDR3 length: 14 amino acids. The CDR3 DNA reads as TGCGCCAGCAGCTTGGATGCCGGGGGTCACCCCCAGCATTTT. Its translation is CASSLDAGGHPQHF.

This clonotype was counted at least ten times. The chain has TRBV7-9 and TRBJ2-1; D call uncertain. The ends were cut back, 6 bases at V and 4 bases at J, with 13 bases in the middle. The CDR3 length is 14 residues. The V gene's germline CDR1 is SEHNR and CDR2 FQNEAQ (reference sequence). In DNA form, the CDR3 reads TGTGCCAGCAGGAAGGACGAGGCGTACAATGAGCAGTTCTTC. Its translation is CASRKDEAYNEQFF.

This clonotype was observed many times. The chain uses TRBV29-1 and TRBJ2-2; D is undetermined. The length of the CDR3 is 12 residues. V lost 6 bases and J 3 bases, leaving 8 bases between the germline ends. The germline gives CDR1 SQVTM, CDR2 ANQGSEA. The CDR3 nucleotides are TGCAGCGTGGTGTTGGACACCGGGGAGCTGTTTTTT. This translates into CSVVLDTGELFF.